The 17 T cell receptor beta chains given below trace back to one sample, sequenced in a study of CD8 T cells in ankylosing spondylitis. Whole-study findings and limits: Blood of patients with ankylosing spondylitis appeared to be characterized by a TCR beta motif of several highly homologous variants.

Their cognate antigens are unknown. TCRdb re-called the 5' RACE reads with MiXCR, one entry per CDR3 protein. The sample lists 300,000 to 400,000 distinct CDR3 sequences; about a fifth were seen once. The specimen was blood, either unsorted or a sorted T cell fraction (not recorded which). The receptors here all came from a male donor with ankylosing spondylitis.

This clonotype was counted a few times. The chain joins TRBV9 to TRBJ2-5; D is uncertain. CDR1 and CDR2 from the germline V gene are SGDLS and YYNGEE. This CDR3 spans 15 amino acids. Trimming removed 0 bases from V and 4 bases from J, with 13 bases in between. In DNA, the CDR3 is TGTGCCAGCAGCGTAGAGCCTTCTCGAGTAGAGACCCAGTACTTC. It translates to CASSVEPSRVETQYF.

This clonotype was counted only a few times. The chain joins TRBV6-2 or TRBV6-3 to TRBJ2-1; tentative D call: TRBD2 (6 bases). V lost 5 bases and J lost 8, with 10 bases in between. In germline, CDR1 is MNHEY, CDR2 SVGEGT. The CDR3 extends over 12 amino acids. CDR3 sequence: CASSRRDYEQFF. CDR3 nucleotides: TGTGCCAGCAGTCGACGGGACTATGAGCAGTTCTTC.

The gene calls are TRBV5-1 and TRBJ2-1, with D possibly being TRBD2 (5 bases). The CDR3 loop spans 13 amino acids. V was pared by 1 base and J by 6 bases, with 8 bases between. Germline CDR1 reads SGHRS; CDR2 reads YFSETQ. In DNA, the CDR3 is TGCGCCAGCAGCTTGACGGGGTTCAATGAGCAGTTCTTC. Protein sequence: CASSLTGFNEQFF.

This chain connects TRBV12-3 or TRBV12-4 to TRBJ1-2, with D unclear. This CDR3 comprises 12 residues. The germline V and J ends were trimmed by 3 bases and 4 bases, with 6 bases remaining between them. The CDR3 nucleotides are TGTGCCAGCAGTTTTTCCGCCTATGGCTACACCTTC. This codes for CASSFSAYGYTF.

This clonotype was found a few times. The chain has TRBV7-2 and TRBJ2-1; D might be TRBD2 (5 bases). CDR1 is SGHTA, CDR2 FQGNSA, per germline. The CDR3 totals 14 residues. Trimming pared 3 bases from V and 3 bases from J, leaving 9 bases between. CDR3: CASSFEAGYNEQFF. DNA of the CDR3: TGTGCCAGCAGCTTTGAGGCGGGCTACAATGAGCAGTTCTTC.

J is TRBJ1-2 and V is TRBV6-1; no reliable D call. Trimming took 6 bases from V and 3 from J, leaving 14 bases between them. The CDR3 consists of 14 residues. Germline V gene lookup returns CDR1 MNHNS and CDR2 SASEGT. The CDR3 region is CASSRDGFYYGYTF. The CDR3 DNA reads as TGTGCCAGCAGCCGCGACGGATTCTACTATGGCTACACCTTC.

CDR3 in amino acids: CASSRSPRGTQYF. The CDR3 nucleotides read TGTGCCAGCAGCCGCTCTCCCCGCGGGACCCAGTACTTC. The chain employs TRBV7-2 and TRBJ2-5, with D unresolved. V was pared by 5 bases and J by 7 bases, with 14 bases between. This CDR3 has 13 amino acids. CDR1 and CDR2 from the germline V gene are SGHTA and FQGNSA.

The chain links TRBV5-5 to TRBJ1-6, with D perhaps TRBD1 (5 bases). Per the germline V gene, CDR1 is SGHKS and CDR2 is YYEKEE (reference sequence). V was shortened by 0 bases and J by 8 bases, with 6 bases between the two germline ends. This CDR3 comprises 13 residues. The CDR3 here is CASSLEGHSPLHF. The DNA of the CDR3 is TGTGCCAGCAGCTTGGAGGGACATTCACCCCTCCACTTT.

The rearrangement uses TRBV5-1 and TRBJ2-7, with a possible D match to TRBD1 (5 bases). Trimming removed 4 bases from V and 6 bases from J, with 14 bases in between. CDR1 SGHRS and CDR2 YFSETQ come from the germline V gene. The CDR3 has 13 amino acids. The DNA of the CDR3 is TGCGCCAGCAGCCAAGACAGTCTAGGCGAGCAGTACTTC. Its protein is CASSQDSLGEQYF.

This clonotype was counted between two and nine times. CDR3 residues: CASSLWETKNIQYF. The CDR3 nucleotides read TGTGCCAGCAGTTTGTGGGAAACCAAAAACATTCAGTACTTC. The chain couples TRBV28 to TRBJ2-4; D gene unclear. This CDR3 has 14 amino acids. The V and J ends lost 3 bases and 2 bases respectively, with 8 bases between them. Germline CDR1 reads MDHEN; CDR2 reads SYDVKM.

V and J are TRBV18 and TRBJ2-2; TRBD2 agrees at 7 bases. The CDR3 loop spans 16 amino acids. The V gene's germline CDR1 is KGHSH and CDR2 LQKENI. The V segment lost 0 bases and the J segment 5 bases; nucleotides outside the gene matches: 6. DNA for the CDR3: TGTGCCAGCTCACCACCCCCCGCGGGAGTTACCGGGGAGCTGTTTTTT. This codes for CASSPPPAGVTGELFF. Looking up the rest from reference TRBV18 and TRBJ2-2 gives the full variable domain: NAGVMQNPRHLVRRRGQEARLRCSPMKGHSHVYWYRQLPEEGLKFMVYLQKENIIDESGMPKERFSAEFPKEGPSILRIQQVVRGDSAAYFCASSPPPAGVTGELFFGEGSRLTVL.

This rearrangement joins TRBV12-3 or TRBV12-4 to TRBJ1-5; D unresolved. CDR3 length: 14 amino acids. Deletions cut 3 bases from V and 5 bases from J, with 11 bases between. CDR3 protein: CASSFWEEDQPQHF. CDR3 bases: TGTGCCAGCAGTTTCTGGGAGGAGGATCAGCCCCAGCATTTT.

V usage is TRBV6-5 and J usage is TRBJ1-6, with D tentatively TRBD1 (5 bases). Deletions cut 5 bases from V and 8 bases from J, with 19 bases between. The CDR3 spans 16 residues. Germline V gene data show CDR1 as MNHEY and CDR2 as SVGAGI. The CDR3: CASSNPPGRQDSPLHF. In DNA, the CDR3 is TGTGCCAGCAGTAACCCGCCGGGACGCCAGGATTCACCCCTCCACTTT.

The chain combines TRBV7-2 with TRBJ2-5, with 9 positions matching TRBD2. V trimming: 2 bases; J trimming: 4 bases; junction bases outside the gene matches: 8. Germline CDR1 reads SGHTA; CDR2 reads FQGNSA. This CDR3 comprises 16 residues. The CDR3, as DNA: TGTGCCAGCAGCTTAATGTTAGCGGGAGTTGGAGAGACCCAGTACTTC. Its protein is CASSLMLAGVGETQYF.

J is TRBJ2-1 and V is TRBV7-6, with 10 bases that match TRBD1. Germline CDR1 is SGHVS and CDR2 is FNYEAQ. With 5 bases clipped from V and 0 bases from J, the junction kept 10 bases outside the gene matches. The CDR3 length is 18 residues. The CDR3 loop reads CASSIRGQGPSSYNEQFF. As DNA, the CDR3 is TGTGCCAGCAGCATAAGGGGACAGGGGCCGAGCTCCTACAATGAGCAGTTCTTC.

This chain connects TRBV9 to TRBJ2-1; TRBD2 aligns across 9 bases. The trim removed 4 bases at V and 5 bases at J, leaving 7 bases unmatched. Germline V lookup: CDR1 SGDLS, CDR2 YYNGEE. This CDR3 has 15 amino acids. The CDR3 sequence: CASSPRLAAHNEQFF. The CDR3 bases are TGTGCCAGCAGCCCTAGACTAGCGGCCCACAATGAGCAGTTCTTC.

V is TRBV7-8 and J is TRBJ2-5, with 9 bases identical to TRBD2. The CDR3 is made up of 15 amino acids. After removal of 0 bases from V and 7 bases from J, the junction contained 6 bases not matched to a gene. Germline CDR1 and CDR2: SGHVS and FQNEAQ. CDR3: CASSLALAGSRTQYF. CDR3 bases: TGTGCCAGCAGCTTAGCCCTAGCGGGGTCTCGGACCCAGTACTTC.